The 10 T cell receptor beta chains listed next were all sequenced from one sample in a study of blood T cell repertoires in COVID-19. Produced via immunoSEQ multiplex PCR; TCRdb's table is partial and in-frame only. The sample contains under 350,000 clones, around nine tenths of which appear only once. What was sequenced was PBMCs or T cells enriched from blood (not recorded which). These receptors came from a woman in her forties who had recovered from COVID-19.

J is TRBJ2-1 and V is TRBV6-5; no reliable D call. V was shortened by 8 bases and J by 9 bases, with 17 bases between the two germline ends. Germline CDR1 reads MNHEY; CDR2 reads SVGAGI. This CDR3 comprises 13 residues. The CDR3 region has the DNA TGTGCCAGCCTCCCCTGGTCGGGTGGTGAGCAGTTCTTC. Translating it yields CASLPWSGGEQFF.

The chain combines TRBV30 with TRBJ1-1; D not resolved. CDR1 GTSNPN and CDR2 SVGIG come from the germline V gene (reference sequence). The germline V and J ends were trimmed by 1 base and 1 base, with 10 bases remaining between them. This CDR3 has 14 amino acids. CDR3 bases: TGTGCCTGGAGTGATCAGAATGAGAACACTGAAGCTTTCTTT. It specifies CAWSDQNENTEAFF.

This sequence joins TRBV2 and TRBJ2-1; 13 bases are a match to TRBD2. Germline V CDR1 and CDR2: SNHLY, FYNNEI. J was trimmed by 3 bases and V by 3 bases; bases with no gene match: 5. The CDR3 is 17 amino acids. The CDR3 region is CASSDLGLAGVYNEQFF. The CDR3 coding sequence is TGTGCCAGCAGTGATCTAGGACTAGCGGGAGTCTACAATGAGCAGTTCTTC.

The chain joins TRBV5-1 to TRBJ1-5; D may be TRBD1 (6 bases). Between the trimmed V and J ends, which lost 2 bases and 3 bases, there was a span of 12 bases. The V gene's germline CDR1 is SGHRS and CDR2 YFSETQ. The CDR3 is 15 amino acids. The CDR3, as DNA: TGCGCCAGCAGCTTACAAGGACAGCTCAATCAGCCCCAGCATTTT. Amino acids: CASSLQGQLNQPQHF.

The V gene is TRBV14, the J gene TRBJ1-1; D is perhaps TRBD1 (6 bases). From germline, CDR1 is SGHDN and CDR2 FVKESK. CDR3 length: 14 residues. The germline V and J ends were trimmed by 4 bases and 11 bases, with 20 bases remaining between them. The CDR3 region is CASSPRGGRGEAFF. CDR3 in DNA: TGTGCCAGCAGCCCGCGCGGGGGGCGTGGGGAGGCTTTCTTT.

CDR3 DNA: TGTGCCAGTAGCGTCCGGACAGGGTACTCCTACGAGCAGTACTTC. Protein: CASSVRTGYSYEQYF. The rearrangement uses TRBV19 and TRBJ2-7, with 8 positions matching TRBD1. The CDR3 loop spans 15 amino acids. CDR1 is LNHDA, CDR2 SQIVND, per germline (reference sequence). V trimming: 6 bases; J trimming: 0 bases; junction bases outside the gene matches: 7.

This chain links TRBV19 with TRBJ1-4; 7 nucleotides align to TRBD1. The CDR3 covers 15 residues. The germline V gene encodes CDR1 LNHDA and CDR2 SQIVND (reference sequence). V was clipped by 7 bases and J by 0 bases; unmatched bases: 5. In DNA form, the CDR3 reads TGTGCCAGTATGATCCAGGGGGCAACTAATGAAAAACTGTTTTTT. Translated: CASMIQGATNEKLFF.

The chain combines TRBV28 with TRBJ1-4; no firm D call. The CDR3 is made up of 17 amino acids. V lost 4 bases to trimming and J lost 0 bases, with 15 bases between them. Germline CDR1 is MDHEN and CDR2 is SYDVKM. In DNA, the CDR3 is TGTGCCAGCAGTTCGCTATCGAAACCCACAACTAATGAAAAACTGTTTTTT. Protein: CASSSLSKPTTNEKLFF.

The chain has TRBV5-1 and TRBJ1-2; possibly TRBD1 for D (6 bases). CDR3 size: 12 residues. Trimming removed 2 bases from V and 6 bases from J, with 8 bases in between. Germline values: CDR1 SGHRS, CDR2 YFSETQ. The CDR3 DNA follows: TGCGCCAGCAGCTTCGAGGGGGATGGCTACACCTTC. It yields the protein CASSFEGDGYTF.

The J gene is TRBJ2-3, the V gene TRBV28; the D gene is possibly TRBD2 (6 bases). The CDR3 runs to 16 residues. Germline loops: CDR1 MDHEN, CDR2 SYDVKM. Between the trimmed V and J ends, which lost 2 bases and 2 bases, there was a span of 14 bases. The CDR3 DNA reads TGTGCCAGCAGTTTAGGCCTAGCGACTCACACAGATACGCAGTATTTT. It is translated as CASSLGLATHTDTQYF.